The rows below give T cell receptor beta chains drawn from one sample of a study of OX40 agonist ivuxolimab in advanced cancers. TCRdb keeps only in-frame clones here, not all; method: immunoSEQ multiplex PCR. The repertoire consists of under 100,000 clones, with roughly 89% occurring once and the leading ten covering around 0.7%. Sequences were derived from CD4+ or CD8+ T cells sorted from blood, sampled in a trial of the OX40 agonist ivuxolimab. These receptors all come from an adult with an advanced solid tumor such as melanoma, head and neck, liver or kidney cancer. The CDR3 runs from the conserved cysteine through the conserved F or W. A D gene is named only where the DNA matches it firmly. Not all rows give a size; the values are once, few, many and, for expanded clones, a class.

J,V,size,D,CDR3,DNA
TRBJ2-3,TRBV11-3,once,-,CASRVMTDTQYF,TGTGCCAGCAGGGTTATGACAGATACGCAGTATTTT
TRBJ2-5,TRBV15,-,TRBD1,CATSRDWRTGGFETQYF,TGTGCCACCAGCAGAGATTGGAGGACAGGGGGATTCGAGACCCAGTACTTC
TRBJ1-1,TRBV10-3,-,-,CAISEGQMNTEAFF,TGTGCCATCAGTGAGGGCCAGATGAACACTGAAGCTTTCTTT
TRBJ2-7,TRBV19,once,-,CASSRDGAYEQYF,TGTGCCAGTAGTCGGGACGGAGCCTACGAGCAGTACTTC
TRBJ2-4,TRBV6-5,-,-,CASRAAAKNIQYF,TGTGCCAGCAGGGCAGCCGCCAAAAACATTCAGTACTTC
TRBJ2-3,TRBV5-4,-,-,CASSSGTLRTDTQYF,TGTGCCAGCAGCTCAGGGACTTTGCGCACAGATACGCAGTATTTT
TRBJ2-3,TRBV19,-,-,CASSKASGTDTQYF,TGTGCCAGTAGTAAAGCTAGCGGCACAGATACGCAGTATTTT
TRBJ1-5,TRBV6-7,-,TRBD1,CASSYSKRDRSQPQHF,TGTGCCAGCAGTTACTCGAAGCGGGACAGGAGCCAGCCCCAGCATTTT
TRBJ2-3,TRBV18,-,-,CASSVTSTDTQYF,TGTGCCAGCTCAGTCACTAGCACAGATACGCAGTATTTT
TRBJ2-7,TRBV11-3,-,-,CASSLSRSYEQYF,TGTGCCAGCAGCTTATCTCGGTCCTACGAGCAGTACTTC
TRBJ1-1,TRBV2,-,TRBD1,CASSEEGQGSRGTEAFF,TGTGCCAGCAGTGAAGAGGGACAGGGGAGTAGAGGCACTGAAGCTTTCTTT
TRBJ1-4,TRBV4-1,-,-,CASSQPGAGRGEKLFF,TGCGCCAGCAGCCAACCCGGGGCAGGGCGGGGTGAAAAACTGTTTTTT
TRBJ2-3,TRBV4-2,once,-,CASSQDGRADTQYF,TGTGCCAGCAGCCAAGATGGTAGGGCAGATACGCAGTATTTT